The following is a T cell receptor beta chain sequence with its context. Its specificity is not known. Sorted subsets were amplified in replicate PCRs using around 220 ng DNA, about 30,000 T cell genomes. Clones were read by immunoSEQ multiplex PCR, and TCRdb kept only the in-frame ones, dropping some. The repertoire includes approximately 720,000 clones, about three quarters of them detected once, and 1.8% sits in the top ten. Splitting the CD4+ cells yielded a CD45RA+ naive subset and a CD45RA-negative memory subset. Trimming stripped 1 base from V and 5 bases from J, with 15 bases between. Germline values: CDR1 SGHRS, CDR2 YFSETQ. The CDR3 runs to 15 residues. This sample is drawn from a study of shared clonotypes between healthy human individuals. Study details: The people who gave samples were two women and a few men aged 18 to 49.

Study conclusions and caveats: Generation of non-shared clonotypes was less probable than generation of clonotypes shared by all four donors.

The sequenced sample was memory CD4+ T cells sorted from blood. The subset here: CD45RA-negative fraction. This receptor was identified in a young woman in good health. J is TRBJ2-5 and V is TRBV5-1; D perhaps matches TRBD1 (6 bases). The CDR3 loop reads CASSLIGTSGETQYF. In DNA, the CDR3 is TGCGCCAGCAGCTTGATCGGGACAAGTGGGGAGACCCAGTACTTC. Full variable domain (rest looked up from reference TRBV5-1 and TRBJ2-5): KAGVTQTPRYLIKTRGQQVTLSCSPISGHRSVSWYQQTPGQGLQFLFEYFSETQRNKGNFPGRFSGRQFSNSRSEMNVSTLELGDSALYLCASSLIGTSGETQYFGPGTRLLVL.